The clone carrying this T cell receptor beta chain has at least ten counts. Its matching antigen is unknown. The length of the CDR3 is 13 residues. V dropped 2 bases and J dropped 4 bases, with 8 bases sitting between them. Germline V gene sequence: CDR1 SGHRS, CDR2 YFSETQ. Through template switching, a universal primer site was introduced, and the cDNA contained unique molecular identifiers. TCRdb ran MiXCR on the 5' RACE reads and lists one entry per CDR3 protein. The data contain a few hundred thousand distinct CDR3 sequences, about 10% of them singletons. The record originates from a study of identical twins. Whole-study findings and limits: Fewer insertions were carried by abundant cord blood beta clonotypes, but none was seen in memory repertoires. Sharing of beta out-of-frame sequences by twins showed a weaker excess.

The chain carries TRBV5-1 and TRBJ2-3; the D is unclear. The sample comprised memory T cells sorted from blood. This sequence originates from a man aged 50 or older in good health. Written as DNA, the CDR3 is TGCGCCAGCAGCTTTACCGGAGCAGATACGCAGTATTTT. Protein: CASSFTGADTQYF.